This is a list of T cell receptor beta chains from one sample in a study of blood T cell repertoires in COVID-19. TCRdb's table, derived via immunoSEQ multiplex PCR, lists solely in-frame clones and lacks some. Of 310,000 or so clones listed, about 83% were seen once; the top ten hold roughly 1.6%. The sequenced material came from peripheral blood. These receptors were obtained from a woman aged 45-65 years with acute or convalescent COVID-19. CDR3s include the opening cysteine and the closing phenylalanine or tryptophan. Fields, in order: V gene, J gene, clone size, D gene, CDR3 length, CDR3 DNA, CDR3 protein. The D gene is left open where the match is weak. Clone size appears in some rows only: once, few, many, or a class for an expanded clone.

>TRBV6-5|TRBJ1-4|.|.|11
TGTGCCAGCAGTTACGGCGGAAAACTGTTTTTT
CASSYGGKLFF
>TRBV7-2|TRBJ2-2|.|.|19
TGTGCCAGCAGCTTAGTCCTGGGACGGCGGGGCCGAGGCACCGGGGAGCTGTTTTTT
CASSLVLGRRGRGTGELFF
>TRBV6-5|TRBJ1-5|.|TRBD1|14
TGTGCCAGCAGTCGGACAGGGCCGGCTCAGCCCCAGCATTTT
CASSRTGPAQPQHF
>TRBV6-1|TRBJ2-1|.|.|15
TGTGCCAGCAGTGAGCAGGGGTTCTCCTACAATGAGCAGTTCTTC
CASSEQGFSYNEQFF
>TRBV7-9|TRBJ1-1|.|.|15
TGTGCCAGCTGGCGGCTTCAACCGGGGAACACTGAAGCTTTCTTT
CASWRLQPGNTEAFF
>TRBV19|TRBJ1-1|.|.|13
TGTGCCAGTAGTATGCTTAGTCGGACTGAAGCTTTCTTT
CASSMLSRTEAFF
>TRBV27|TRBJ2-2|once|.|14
TGTGCCAGCAGTTTTGTCCCTAACACCGGGGAGCTGTTTTTT
CASSFVPNTGELFF
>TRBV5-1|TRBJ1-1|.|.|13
TGCGCCAGCAGCTTGGAGCAGGGCGCTGAAGCTTTCTTT
CASSLEQGAEAFF
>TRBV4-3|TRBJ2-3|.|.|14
TGCGCCAGCAGCGTACAGGGTAGCACAGATACGCAGTATTTT
CASSVQGSTDTQYF
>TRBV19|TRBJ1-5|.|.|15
TGTGCCAGTAGTATAGGCAGGGGCCGGGATCAGCCCCAGCATTTT
CASSIGRGRDQPQHF
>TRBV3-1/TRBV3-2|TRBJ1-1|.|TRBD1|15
TGTGCCAGCAGCTCCCGACAGGGATCGAACACTGAAGCTTTCTTT
CASSSRQGSNTEAFF
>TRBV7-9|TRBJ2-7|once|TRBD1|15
TGTGCCAGCAGCTGGTTGGGTGGACAGGGTTCCGAGCAGTACTTC
CASSWLGGQGSEQYF
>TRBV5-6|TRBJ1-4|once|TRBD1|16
TGTGCCAGCAGCCGCCGACCGGGACAGGGTACTGTAAAACTGTTTTTT
CASSRRPGQGTVKLFF
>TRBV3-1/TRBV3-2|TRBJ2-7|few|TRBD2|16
TGTGCCAGCAGCCGTCAGCGGGAATTCACCTCCTACGAGCAGTACTTC
CASSRQREFTSYEQYF
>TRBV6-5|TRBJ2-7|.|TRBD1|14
TGTGCCAGCAGCCGTGGACAGGGGGCCTACGAGCAGTACTTC
CASSRGQGAYEQYF
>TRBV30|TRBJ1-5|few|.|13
TGTGCCTGGAGTGGGAGGGGCAATCAGCCCCAGCATTTT
CAWSGRGNQPQHF
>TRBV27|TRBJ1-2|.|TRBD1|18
TGTGCCAGCAGTTTAATGCGCGGGTGGACAGGGCTCATGGATGGCTACACCTTC
CASSLMRGWTGLMDGYTF
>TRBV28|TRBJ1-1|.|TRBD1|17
TGTGCCAGCAGTTTACCGACAGGGGGAAGATCGAGGACTGAAGCTTTCTTT
CASSLPTGGRSRTEAFF
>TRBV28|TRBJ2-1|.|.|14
TGTGCCAGCAGTTCGTACCGGGACTACAATGAGCAGTTCTTC
CASSSYRDYNEQFF
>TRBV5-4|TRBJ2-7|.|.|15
TGTGCCAGCAGCTTGGAAGGCGGGATGGCCGGCGAGCAGTACTTC
CASSLEGGMAGEQYF
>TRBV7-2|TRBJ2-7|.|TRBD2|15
TGTGCCAGCAGCTTCGGGGGGACTAGCGGCTACGAGCAGTACTTC
CASSFGGTSGYEQYF
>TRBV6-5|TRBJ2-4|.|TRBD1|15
TGTGCCAGCAGTTACTCGCACAGGGGCCAAAACATTCAGTACTTC
CASSYSHRGQNIQYF
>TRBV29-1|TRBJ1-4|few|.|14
TGCAGCGTTGAACTGGCCAGGGGAGTTGAAAAACTGTTTTTT
CSVELARGVEKLFF
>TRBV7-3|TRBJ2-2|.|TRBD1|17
TGTGCCAGCAGCTTAGGAAGGGACAGGGGGCCAATCGGGGAGCTGTTTTTT
CASSLGRDRGPIGELFF
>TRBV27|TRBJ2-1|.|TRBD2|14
TGTGCCAGCGTCTCTCCGGGACTAGGTAATGAGCAGTTCTTC
CASVSPGLGNEQFF
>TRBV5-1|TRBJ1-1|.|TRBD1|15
TGCGCCAGCAGCTGGGGGGACAGGGGGCCCACTGAAGCTTTCTTT
CASSWGDRGPTEAFF
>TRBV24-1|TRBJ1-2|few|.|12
TGTGCCACCTCCCGGGCTAACTATGGCTACACCTTC
CATSRANYGYTF
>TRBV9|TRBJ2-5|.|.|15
TGTGCCAGCAGCGAGATGGGGGGGCGGCAAGAGACCCAGTACTTC
CASSEMGGRQETQYF
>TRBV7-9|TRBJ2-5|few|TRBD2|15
TGTGCCAGCAGCGCAACTAGCGGGAGGGGCGAGACCCAGTACTTC
CASSATSGRGETQYF
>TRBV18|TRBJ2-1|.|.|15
TGTGCCAGCTCACTTAGCGGAACCCCCTACAATGAGCAGTTCTTC
CASSLSGTPYNEQFF
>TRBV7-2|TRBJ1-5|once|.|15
TGTGCCAGCAGCCCGTGGGGGGGGGCGGGACAGCCCCAGCATTTT
CASSPWGGAGQPQHF
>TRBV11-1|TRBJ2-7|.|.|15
TGTGCCAGCAGGGAGGGGACAGCGATCGCCTACGAGCAGTACTTC
CASREGTAIAYEQYF
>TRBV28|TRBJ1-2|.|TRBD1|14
TGTGCCAGCAAAGACCACAGGGGGTATAATGGCTACACCTTC
CASKDHRGYNGYTF
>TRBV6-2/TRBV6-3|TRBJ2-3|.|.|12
TGTGCCAGCAGTTACGGGACAACGAAGGAGTATTTT
CASSYGTTKEYF
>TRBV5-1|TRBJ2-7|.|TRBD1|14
TGCGCCAGCAGCTTACCCGGGACAGGGGAACTTCAGTACTTC
CASSLPGTGELQYF
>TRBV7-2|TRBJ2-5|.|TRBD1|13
TGTGCCAGCAACGACAGGGGTAGTGAGACCCAGTACTTC
CASNDRGSETQYF
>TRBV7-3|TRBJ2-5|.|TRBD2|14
TGTGCCAGCAGCCCAGGAGGACTAGCGGGAGGGCTTTACTTC
CASSPGGLAGGLYF
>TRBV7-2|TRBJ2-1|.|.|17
TGTGCCAGCAGCATTCCGGGGGGCGGGAGATCCGGCAATGAGCAGTTCTTC
CASSIPGGGRSGNEQFF
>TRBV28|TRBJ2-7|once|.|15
TGTGCCAGCAGTCGTATCAGAAAATTGAAGTACGAGCAGTACTTC
CASSRIRKLKYEQYF
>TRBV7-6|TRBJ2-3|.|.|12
TGTGCCAGCAGCCTCAGCACAGATACGCAGTATTTT
CASSLSTDTQYF
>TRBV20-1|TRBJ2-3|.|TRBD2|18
TGCAGTGCTAGTTCTCCGGGACTAGCGGGATCTGGCACAGATACGCAGTATTTT
CSASSPGLAGSGTDTQYF